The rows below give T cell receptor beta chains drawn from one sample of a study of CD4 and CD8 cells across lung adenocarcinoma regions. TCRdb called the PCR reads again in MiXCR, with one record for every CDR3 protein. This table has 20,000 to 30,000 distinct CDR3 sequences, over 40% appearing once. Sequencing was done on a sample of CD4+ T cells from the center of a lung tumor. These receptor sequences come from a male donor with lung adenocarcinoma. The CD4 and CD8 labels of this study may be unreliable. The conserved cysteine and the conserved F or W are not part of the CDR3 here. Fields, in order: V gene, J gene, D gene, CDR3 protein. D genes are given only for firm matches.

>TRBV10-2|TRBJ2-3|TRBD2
ASRAAGGTDTQY
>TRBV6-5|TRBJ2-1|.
ASSYSKFAIGFNEQF
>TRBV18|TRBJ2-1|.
ASSPGHEQF
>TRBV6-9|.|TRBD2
ASSYSGRANELF
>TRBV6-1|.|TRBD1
ASRQGGRGRKTQY
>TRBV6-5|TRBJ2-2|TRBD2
ASSYSAAGGTGALF
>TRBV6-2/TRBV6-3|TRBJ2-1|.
ASTPIGGGHNEQF
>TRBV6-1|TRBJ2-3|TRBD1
ASSEQVGSTGEQY
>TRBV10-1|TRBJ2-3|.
ASSAGVSSLDKETQY
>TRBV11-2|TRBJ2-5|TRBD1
ASTGLRGRDQDTQY
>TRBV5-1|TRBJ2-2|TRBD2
ASSPRLAGGVAGELF
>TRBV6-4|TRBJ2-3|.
ASSDGGRSAETQY
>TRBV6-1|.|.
ASSEWKTQY
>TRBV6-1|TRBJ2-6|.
ASSEFPPSSGANVLT
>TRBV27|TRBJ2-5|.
ASRGGRGHKIQY
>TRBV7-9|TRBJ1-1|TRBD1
ASSLSGTGETEAF
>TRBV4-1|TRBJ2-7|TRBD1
ASSAPGQASSYEQY
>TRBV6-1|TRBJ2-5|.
ASRRGNMQY
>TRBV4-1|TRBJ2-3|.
ASSRGSGPSAKDTQY
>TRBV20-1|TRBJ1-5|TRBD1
SARAGTGSYQPQH
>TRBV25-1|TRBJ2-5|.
GSSAGFVSRDQDTQY
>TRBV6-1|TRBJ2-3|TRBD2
ASRKSGIEQETQY
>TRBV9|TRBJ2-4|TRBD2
ASSVVGGGDIQY
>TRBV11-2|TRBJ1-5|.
ASSLIRDQPQH
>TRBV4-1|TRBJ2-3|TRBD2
ASSQDFLAGITDTQY